The subject of this entry is one TCR beta chain. Its specificity is unknown. With a far larger clone one base away, a read error is the likely cause. Deep level was the assay's run setting. Some clones are missing from TCRdb's copy, which holds only in-frame ones; the method was immunoSEQ multiplex PCR. The repertoire holds about 330,000 clones, around 74% seen once, with over 9% in the top ten. This sample is part of a study of shared clonotypes between healthy human individuals. Study-wide points: Sharing across four donors was seen in 4% to 6.5% of naive CD4 clonotypes.

Germline loops: CDR1 SGHRS, CDR2 YFSETQ. The length of the CDR3 is 15 residues. The TCR was taken from a man aged 30 to 39 in good health. The sample comprised memory CD4+ T cells sorted from blood. Subset meaning: CD45RA-negative fraction. The chain has TRBV5-1 and TRBJ2-7; D may correspond to TRBD1 or TRBD2 (6 bases each). The CDR3 region is CVSSLGGTRSYEQYF. The CDR3 DNA is TGCGTCAGCAGCTTGGGCGGGACACGCTCCTACGAGCAGTACTTC.